This T cell receptor beta chain originates from a study of T cells in localized non-small cell lung cancer. Points from the study as a whole: Clonality peaked in uninvolved adjacent lung rather than tumor.

In regard to this clone: Its antigen remains unidentified.

This table comes from immunoSEQ multiplex PCR, and its TCRdb copy is limited to in-frame clones, with some not included. The repertoire includes about 40,000 clones, 80% to 85% of them detected once, and less than 9.5% sits in the top ten. This receptor was obtained from a male donor older than 55 with stage II lung adenocarcinoma. The source was peripheral blood mononuclear cells, collected before any cancer treatment.

The CDR3 sequence: CAWRSYGAAKNIQYF. The CDR3 coding sequence is TGTGCCTGGAGAAGTTACGGAGCTGCCAAAAACATTCAGTACTTC. This chain joins TRBV30 and TRBJ2-4; D remains unclear. The CDR3 has 15 amino acids. Germline V gene data show CDR1 as GTSNPN and CDR2 as SVGIG (reference sequence). Deletions cut 3 bases from V and 1 base from J, with 13 bases between.